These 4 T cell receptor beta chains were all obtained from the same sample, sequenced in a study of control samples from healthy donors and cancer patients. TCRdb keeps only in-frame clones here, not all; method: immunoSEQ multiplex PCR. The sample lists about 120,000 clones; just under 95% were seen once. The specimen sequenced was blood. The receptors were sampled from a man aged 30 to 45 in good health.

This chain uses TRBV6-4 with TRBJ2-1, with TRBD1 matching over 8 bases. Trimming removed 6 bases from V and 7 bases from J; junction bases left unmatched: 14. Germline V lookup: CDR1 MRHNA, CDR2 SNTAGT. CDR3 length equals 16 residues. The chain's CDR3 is CASSPQTGEFMNEQFF. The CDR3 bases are TGTGCCAGCAGCCCCCAGACAGGGGAGTTTATGAATGAGCAGTTCTTC.

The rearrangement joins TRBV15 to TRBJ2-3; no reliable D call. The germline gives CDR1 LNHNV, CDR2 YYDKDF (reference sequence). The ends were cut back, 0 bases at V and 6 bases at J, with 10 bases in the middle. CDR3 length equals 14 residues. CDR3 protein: CATSRDMTLDTQYF. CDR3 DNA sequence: TGTGCCACCAGCAGAGATATGACGTTGGATACGCAGTATTTT.

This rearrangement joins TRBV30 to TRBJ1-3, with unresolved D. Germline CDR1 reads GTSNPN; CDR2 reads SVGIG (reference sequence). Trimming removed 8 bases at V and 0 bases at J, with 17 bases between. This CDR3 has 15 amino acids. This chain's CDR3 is CATSRSAYSGNTIYF. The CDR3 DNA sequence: TGTGCCACGTCACGGAGCGCCTACTCTGGAAACACCATATATTTT.

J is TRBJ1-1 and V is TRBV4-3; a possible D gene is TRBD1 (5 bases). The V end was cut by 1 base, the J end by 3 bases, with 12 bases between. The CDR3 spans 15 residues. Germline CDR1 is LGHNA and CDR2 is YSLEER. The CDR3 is CASSQGSVGDTEAFF. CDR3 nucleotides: TGCGCCAGCAGCCAAGGTTCAGTGGGGGACACTGAAGCTTTCTTT.